The 27 T cell receptor beta chains below all came from one sample that was sequenced in a study of response to subunit inactivated influenza vaccine. MiXCR was run by TCRdb on the RT-PCR reads, yielding one entry per CDR3 protein. Seen here are 530,000 or so distinct CDR3 sequences, less than 15% observed once, and the top ten hold roughly 10%. The specimen comprised PBMCs from blood, sampled approximately 12 days after vaccination. The receptor set was obtained from a man in his fifties who received an inactivated influenza vaccine.

This clonotype was found a few times. This chain links TRBV20-1 with TRBJ2-1; 11 nucleotides align to TRBD2. Germline V gene sequence: CDR1 DFQATT, CDR2 SNEGSKA (reference sequence). The CDR3 sequence is 14 residues long. Trimming cost V 6 bases and J 9 bases; bases outside gene matches: 10. This chain's CDR3 is CSANRLAGLSEQFF. In DNA, the CDR3 is TGCAGTGCCAACCGACTAGCGGGACTGAGTGAGCAGTTCTTC.

This clonotype came up many times. The chain links TRBV5-1 to TRBJ2-7; possibly TRBD1 for D (6 bases). Trimming cost V 4 bases and J 6 bases, with 14 bases left between them. CDR1 and CDR2 (germline): SGHRS, YFSETQ. The CDR3 sequence is 13 residues long. The CDR3 sequence: CASSKDQGSEQYF. In DNA form, the CDR3 reads TGCGCCAGCAGCAAGGACCAGGGGTCCGAGCAGTACTTC.

The chain couples TRBV19 to TRBJ2-5, with TRBD2 identical over 8 bases. The CDR3 has 15 amino acids. The germline CDR1 and CDR2 sequences are LNHDA and SQIVND (reference sequence). J gave up 2 bases and V 3 bases, and 5 bases lay outside the gene matches. CDR3 region: CASSMGSGKQETQYF. The DNA for the CDR3 is TGTGCCAGTAGTATGGGTAGCGGGAAACAAGAGACCCAGTACTTC.

The rearrangement uses TRBV29-1 and TRBJ2-1; 7 positions agree with TRBD1. V shed 6 bases, J shed 9 bases, and the junction held 20 bases outside the gene matches. The length of the CDR3 is 16 residues. Germline V gene data show CDR1 as SQVTM and CDR2 as ANQGSEA. The CDR3 nucleotides are TGCAGCGTGGGACGAGAGGGACAGACCATTATGGGTGAGCAGTTCTTC. It codes for CSVGREGQTIMGEQFF.

This clonotype was observed a few times. The rearrangement joins TRBV20-1 to TRBJ1-1; D may be TRBD1 (5 bases). CDR3 size: 14 residues. The germline gives CDR1 DFQATT, CDR2 SNEGSKA (reference sequence). Deletions cut 3 bases from V and 4 bases from J, with 15 bases between. CDR3 amino acids: CSASIGGSATEAFF. DNA for the CDR3: TGCAGTGCTAGTATTGGGGGATCGGCCACTGAAGCTTTCTTT.

This clonotype has more than one count but fewer than ten. The V gene is TRBV12-3 or TRBV12-4, the J gene TRBJ2-2; 10 bases align to TRBD2. The CDR3 runs 17 residues. V gave up 6 bases and J gave up 1 base; unmatched junction bases: 8. The CDR3 loop reads CASRRGLADWNTGELFF. CDR3 coding DNA: TGTGCCAGCAGGAGAGGACTAGCGGATTGGAACACCGGGGAGCTGTTTTTT.

This chain uses TRBV6-2 or TRBV6-3 with TRBJ2-1; 9 bases fit TRBD1. The germline V gene encodes CDR1 MNHEY and CDR2 SVGEGT. The V segment lost 5 bases and the J segment 7 bases; nucleotides outside the gene matches: 12. CDR3 length: 16 residues. The CDR3 DNA is TGTGCCAGCAGTCGCCACACCGCCGGGACAGGGAATGAGCAGTTCTTC. It yields the protein CASSRHTAGTGNEQFF.

This chain uses TRBV7-9 with TRBJ1-1; 8 bases line up with TRBD1. The V gene end was trimmed by 10 bases and the J gene end by 1 base; junction bases not matched to a gene: 5. Germline V CDR1 and CDR2: SEHNR, FQNEAQ (reference sequence). This CDR3 is 13 amino acids long. The DNA for the CDR3 is TGTGCCATAAAGGGGACAGGGAACACTGAAGCTTTCTTT. Its translation: CAIKGTGNTEAFF.

Ten or more counts support this clonotype. The chain uses TRBV29-1 and TRBJ2-3, with 9 bases matching TRBD1. This CDR3 has 15 residues. Per the germline V gene, CDR1 is SQVTM and CDR2 is ANQGSEA. The trim removed 3 bases at V and 8 bases at J, leaving 12 bases unmatched. The CDR3 sequence: CSVERGGQGTATQYF. Here the CDR3 DNA reads TGCAGCGTTGAGCGAGGGGGACAGGGAACGGCTACGCAGTATTTT.

The CDR3 loop is CASSPMGGESEAFF. The DNA of the CDR3 is TGTGCCAGCAGCCCTATGGGGGGGGAGAGTGAAGCTTTCTTT. This chain links TRBV13 with TRBJ1-1, with TRBD1 as a possible D gene (5 bases). Trimming stripped 5 bases from V and 7 bases from J, with 17 bases between. Germline assignment: CDR1 PRHDT and CDR2 FYEKMQ (reference sequence). The CDR3 runs 14 residues. Combining the CDR3 with reference TRBV13 and TRBJ1-1 gives the whole variable domain AAGVIQSPRHLIKEKRETATLKCYPIPRHDTVYWYQQGPGQDPQFLISFYEKMQSDKGSIPDRFSAQQFSDYHSELNMSSLELGDSALYFCASSPMGGESEAFFGQGTRLTVV.

V and J are TRBV20-1 and TRBJ2-1; D is possibly TRBD1 (5 bases). This CDR3 region has 14 residues. V lost 8 bases, J lost 0 bases, and 14 bases lay in between. Germline-derived CDR1 and CDR2 are DFQATT and SNEGSKA (reference sequence). The CDR3 spells CSPVKQGSYNEQFF. The CDR3 DNA reads as TGCAGTCCGGTGAAGCAGGGCTCCTACAATGAGCAGTTCTTC.

This sequence joins TRBV19 and TRBJ2-1; D is undetermined. The CDR3 is 14 amino acids. Germline assignment: CDR1 LNHDA and CDR2 SQIVND (reference sequence). Between the trimmed V and J ends, which lost 3 bases and 5 bases, there was a span of 11 bases. CDR3 amino acids: CASSIINQDNEQFF. CDR3 in DNA: TGTGCCAGTAGTATTATTAACCAAGACAATGAGCAGTTCTTC. The full variable domain, in which reference TRBV19 and TRBJ2-1 provide the parts outside the CDR3, is DGGITQSPKYLFRKEGQNVTLSCEQNLNHDAMYWYRQDPGQGLRLIYYSQIVNDFQKGDIAEGYSVSREKKESFPLTVTSAQKNPTAFYLCASSIINQDNEQFFGPGTRLTVL.

At least ten counts were recorded for this clonotype. This chain links TRBV6-6 with TRBJ1-1; a possible D gene is TRBD1 (5 bases). From germline, CDR1 is MNHNY and CDR2 SVGAGI (reference sequence). The CDR3 length is 12 residues. V shed 8 bases and J shed 5 bases, with 12 bases lying between them. CDR3 sequence reads: CASLDGGTEAFF. CDR3 nucleotide sequence: TGTGCCAGCCTAGACGGGGGAACTGAAGCTTTCTTT.

This clonotype was detected only a few times. The chain carries TRBV7-2 and TRBJ2-5, with 7 positions matching TRBD2. The CDR3 is 15 amino acids. Germline V CDR1 and CDR2: SGHTA, FQGNSA. V was clipped by 4 bases and J by 5 bases; unmatched bases: 10. CDR3: CASSSTGGRGETQYF. CDR3 in DNA: TGTGCCAGCAGCTCTACGGGAGGCCGGGGTGAGACCCAGTACTTC.

The chain carries TRBV13 and TRBJ2-3; D is undetermined. CDR1 is PRHDT and CDR2 is FYEKMQ in the germline V gene (reference sequence). This CDR3 spans 17 amino acids. V lost 8 bases and J lost 0, with 21 bases in between. Here the CDR3 reads CASAMRHTFTSTDTQYF. CDR3 DNA: TGTGCCAGCGCGATGCGACACACTTTCACTAGCACAGATACGCAGTATTTT. The variable domain in full, with the rest retrieved from reference TRBV13 and TRBJ2-3, is AAGVIQSPRHLIKEKRETATLKCYPIPRHDTVYWYQQGPGQDPQFLISFYEKMQSDKGSIPDRFSAQQFSDYHSELNMSSLELGDSALYFCASAMRHTFTSTDTQYFGPGTRLTVL.

This clonotype was seen many times. The genes are TRBV6-2 or TRBV6-3 and TRBJ2-4; the match to TRBD2 covers 7 bases. CDR3 size: 16 residues. With V trimmed by 2 bases and J by 9 bases, 13 bases remained unmatched. The V gene's germline CDR1 is MNHEY and CDR2 SVGEGT. The CDR3 reads CASSYPSRELNGIQYF. The CDR3 DNA reads TGTGCCAGCAGTTACCCATCGCGGGAGCTTAACGGCATTCAGTACTTC.

This clonotype came up many times. This chain links TRBV20-1 with TRBJ2-3; perhaps TRBD1 as D (5 bases). Germline V CDR1 and CDR2: DFQATT, SNEGSKA (reference sequence). V was trimmed by 3 bases and J by 0 bases, leaving 10 bases between them. The CDR3 is made up of 14 amino acids. The CDR3 protein is CSARDTRSTDTQYF. The CDR3 DNA sequence: TGCAGTGCTAGGGACACCCGAAGCACAGATACGCAGTATTTT.

The chain has TRBV30 and TRBJ2-3; TRBD1 agrees at 7 bases. The trim removed 8 bases at V and 0 bases at J, leaving 20 bases unmatched. This CDR3 contains 18 residues. CDR1 and CDR2 (germline): GTSNPN, SVGIG (reference sequence). This CDR3 reads CAKLQGRRDNYSTDTQYF. Here the CDR3 DNA reads TGTGCCAAACTACAGGGGCGACGCGACAACTATAGCACAGATACGCAGTATTTT.

The rearrangement joins TRBV3-1 to TRBJ1-3; D ambiguous. CDR3 size: 17 residues. Germline lookup yields CDR1 LGHDT and CDR2 YNNKEL (reference sequence). V lost 4 bases to trimming and J lost 0 bases, with 16 bases between them. CDR3 amino acids: CASSPGPAARSGNTIYF. CDR3 sequence (DNA): TGTGCCAGCAGCCCCGGCCCCGCGGCTCGCTCTGGAAACACCATATATTTT. Full variable domain (rest looked up from reference TRBV3-1 and TRBJ1-3): DTAVSQTPKYLVTQMGNDKSIKCEQNLGHDTMYWYKQDSKKFLKIMFSYNNKELIINETVPNRFSPKSPDKAHLNLHINSLELGDSAVYFCASSPGPAARSGNTIYFGEGSWLTVV.

J is TRBJ2-5 and V is TRBV6-1, with D perhaps matching TRBD1 (5 bases). The CDR3 totals 14 residues. V was clipped by 7 bases and J by 2 bases, with 14 bases between them. Germline V lookup: CDR1 MNHNS, CDR2 SASEGT. This CDR3 reads CASTQGFGQETQYF. The CDR3 region has the DNA TGTGCCAGCACTCAGGGTTTCGGTCAAGAGACCCAGTACTTC.

This chain connects TRBV10-3 to TRBJ2-7, with 7 positions matching TRBD2. There are 15 residues in the CDR3. Germline CDR1 reads ENHRY; CDR2 reads SYGVKD. The junction had 15 bases not matched to a gene; V was cut back by 4 bases and J by 9 bases. The DNA for the CDR3 is TGTGCCATCAGTGTATCGGCTAGCGGACTTGGCGGGCAGTACTTC. This sequence encodes CAISVSASGLGGQYF.

The chain joins TRBV7-3 to TRBJ2-1; TRBD2 matches 7 bases. CDR1 and CDR2 (germline): SGHTA, FQGTGA. The CDR3 covers 14 residues. Losses at the gene ends were 4 bases for V and 5 bases for J; bases not matched to a gene: 5. This chain's CDR3 is CASSYLAEDNEQFF. The CDR3 bases are TGTGCCAGCAGCTACCTAGCGGAAGACAATGAGCAGTTCTTC.

This clonotype was counted only a few times. The chain joins TRBV4-1 to TRBJ2-5, with D perhaps TRBD2 (6 bases). Trimming shortened V by 4 bases and J by 4 bases, and 16 bases separated the two germline ends. CDR3 length: 15 amino acids. Germline V gene sequence: CDR1 MGHRA, CDR2 YSYEKL. Here the CDR3 reads CASSLPGGRLETQYF. The DNA of the CDR3 is TGCGCCAGCAGCCTTCCCGGGGGACGTTTAGAGACCCAGTACTTC.

This clonotype was found many times. This rearrangement joins TRBV28 to TRBJ2-7, with no clear D. There are 12 residues in the CDR3. V shed 6 bases and J shed 0 bases, with 6 bases lying between them. Germline V gene lookup returns CDR1 MDHEN and CDR2 SYDVKM. CDR3 sequence (DNA): TGTGCCAGCAGAACCAGCTCCTACGAGCAGTACTTC. This sequence encodes CASRTSSYEQYF. The full variable domain, completed using reference TRBV28 and TRBJ2-7, is DVKVTQSSRYLVKRTGEKVFLECVQDMDHENMFWYRQDPGLGLRLIYFSYDVKMKEKGDIPEGYSVSREKKERFSLILESASTNQTSMYLCASRTSSYEQYFGPGTRLTVT.

The chain uses TRBV20-1 and TRBJ2-1, with TRBD2 identical over 12 bases. The V segment lost 6 bases and the J segment 3 bases; nucleotides outside the gene matches: 3. Germline V CDR1 and CDR2: DFQATT, SNEGSKA (reference sequence). This CDR3 has 14 amino acids. CDR3 in amino acids: CSAILAGGYNEQFF. CDR3 coding DNA: TGCAGTGCAATACTAGCGGGAGGCTACAATGAGCAGTTCTTC.

The chain uses TRBV12-3 or TRBV12-4 and TRBJ1-4, with a tentative D call TRBD1 (6 bases). The CDR3 totals 16 residues. The V gene lost 4 bases and the J gene lost 1 base, with 13 bases spanning the gap. The CDR3 spells CASSSTGLGTNEKLFF. CDR3 bases: TGTGCCAGCAGTTCAACAGGGCTGGGAACTAATGAAAAACTGTTTTTT.

V is TRBV29-1 and J is TRBJ2-3; TRBD2 agrees at 15 bases. The V gene end was trimmed by 5 bases and the J gene end by 7 bases; junction bases not matched to a gene: 16. The CDR3 loop spans 18 amino acids. CDR1 and CDR2 (germline): SQVTM, ANQGSEA. As DNA, the CDR3 is TGCAGCGTTCTGACAGCTGGACTAGCGGGAGGGCCTGTGTATACGCAGTATTTT. This translates into CSVLTAGLAGGPVYTQYF.